This T cell receptor (beta chain) was sequenced in a study of T cell responses to AZD1222 COVID-19 vaccine. Notes on the study in general: Clonal diversity may have been underestimated, and the donors were mostly white British, with more females than males. A reported finding is that nearly half of spike-specific TCRs target unmutated variant regions. Mapped onto spike, vaccine-associated CD4 TCRs spanned it and were dominant at 160-218 and 743-854.

Repertoires were generated with immunoSEQ multiplex PCR, while TCRdb's copy carries only in-frame clones and drops some. The repertoire consists of about 130,000 clones, with roughly 86% occurring once and the leading ten covering about 10%. This clone came up a few times. What it recognizes is unknown. This sequence was found in an adult in good health. The material was peripheral blood, obtained on day 0 of AZD1222 vaccination.

CDR3 amino acids: CASSLLLSEQYF. The CDR3 DNA reads TGTGCCAGCAGCTTACTACTTAGCGAGCAGTACTTC. The chain is built from TRBV7-9 and TRBJ2-7; D not certain. Germline CDR1 is SEHNR and CDR2 is FQNEAQ (reference sequence). The CDR3 extends over 12 amino acids. V was trimmed by 2 bases and J by 6 bases, leaving 8 bases between them.